This T cell receptor beta chain was profiled in a study of blood T cell repertoires in COVID-19. Study-wide background: Italy, Spain and the United States were the sources of the convalescent and acute COVID-19 samples. PBMCs, B-cell-depleted T cells, or T cells were the source of the cDNA or gDNA that made up the material.

In germline, CDR1 is KGHDR, CDR2 SFDVKD. V gave up 2 bases and J gave up 5 bases; unmatched junction bases: 4. The CDR3 spans 14 residues. For recovered donors of Cohort 3, there were two negative PCRs, clearance, or symptom resolution. This table comes from immunoSEQ multiplex PCR, and its TCRdb copy is limited to in-frame clones, with some not included. There are about 230,000 clones in the sample; about 85% occur only once, and 10% to 13% lies in the top ten. The TCR sequence derives from a man aged 25 to 45 who had recovered from COVID-19. The sequencing input was PBMCs or T cells enriched from blood (not recorded which). This chain joins TRBV24-1 and TRBJ2-5; 7 positions match TRBD1. CDR3 DNA sequence: TGTGCCACCAGTGATTCAGACAGGGCCGAGACCCAGTACTTC. Its protein is CATSDSDRAETQYF.